This T cell receptor beta chain appears in the sequencing data of a study of OX40 agonist ivuxolimab in advanced cancers. Overall study context: Therapy given before enrollment (anti-PD-1, anti-PD-L1 or anti-CTLA-4) was allowed, and over 35% had some.

Whole-study results and caveats: Expanded clones belonging to CD8+ T cells outnumbered, on average, those of CD4+.

Sequencing was performed with immunoSEQ multiplex PCR; in TCRdb, only in-frame clones are kept and a portion is missing. The repertoire holds some 12,000 clones, with 65% to 75% as singletons. To note about this clone: Its antigen is unidentified.

The sequence was collected from an adult with an advanced solid tumor such as melanoma, head and neck, liver or kidney cancer. The source material was CD4+ or CD8+ T cells sorted from blood, sampled in a trial of the OX40 agonist ivuxolimab.

The CDR3, as DNA: TGTGCCAGCACCCCCTCGACAGGCTACGAGCAGTACTTC. It is translated as CASTPSTGYEQYF. The chain has TRBV7-2 and TRBJ2-7, with D maybe TRBD1 (6 bases). This CDR3 comprises 13 residues. The V end lost 7 bases, the J end lost 3 bases, and 13 bases lay between the germline ends. Germline CDR1 and CDR2: SGHTA and FQGNSA.